This TCR beta chain was sequenced during a study of cytomegalovirus exposure and HLA in healthy donors. Study as a whole: Among the roughly 400 genotyped donors, about 81% were placed in the Caucasian-associated ancestry cluster.

The ends lost 3 bases at V and 7 bases at J; junction bases unmatched: 13. The CDR3 consists of 16 residues. The germline CDR1 and CDR2 sequences are SGHDT and YYEEEE. The primer mix had 60 Vbeta and 13 Jbeta primers. Some clones are missing from TCRdb's copy, which holds only in-frame ones; the method was immunoSEQ multiplex PCR. The sample shows fewer than 150,000 clones, around 77% of them seen only once. The sequencing sample was made of PBMCs. The rearrangement uses TRBV5-6 and TRBJ2-1; TRBD2 matches at 7 bases. The receptor was isolated from a woman aged 50 to 60 in good health and CMV-seronegative. This chain's CDR3 is CASSSIASGAVNEQFF. CDR3 sequence (DNA): TGTGCCAGCAGCTCAATCGCTAGCGGAGCTGTTAATGAGCAGTTCTTC.